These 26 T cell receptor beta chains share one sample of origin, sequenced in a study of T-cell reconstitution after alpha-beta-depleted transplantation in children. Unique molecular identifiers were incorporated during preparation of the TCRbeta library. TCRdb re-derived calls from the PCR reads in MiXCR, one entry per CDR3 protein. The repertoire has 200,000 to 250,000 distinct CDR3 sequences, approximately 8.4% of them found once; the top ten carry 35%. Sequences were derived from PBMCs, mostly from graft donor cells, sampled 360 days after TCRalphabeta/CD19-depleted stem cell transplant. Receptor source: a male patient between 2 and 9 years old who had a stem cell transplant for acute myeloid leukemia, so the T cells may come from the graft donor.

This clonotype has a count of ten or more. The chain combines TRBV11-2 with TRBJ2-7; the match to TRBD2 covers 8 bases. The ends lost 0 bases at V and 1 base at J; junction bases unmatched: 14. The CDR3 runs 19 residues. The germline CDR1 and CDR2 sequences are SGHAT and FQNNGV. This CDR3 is CASSLEAGSGGTRSYEQYV. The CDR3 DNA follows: TGTGCCAGCAGCTTAGAGGCGGGTAGCGGTGGGACTAGGTCCTACGAGCAGTACGTC.

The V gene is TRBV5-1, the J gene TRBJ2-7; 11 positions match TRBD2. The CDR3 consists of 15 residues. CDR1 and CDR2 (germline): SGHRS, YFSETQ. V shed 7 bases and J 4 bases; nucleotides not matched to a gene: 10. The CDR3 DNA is TGCGCCAGCTCAGGTGGGACTAGCGGCATTTACGAGCAGTACTTC. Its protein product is CASSGGTSGIYEQYF.

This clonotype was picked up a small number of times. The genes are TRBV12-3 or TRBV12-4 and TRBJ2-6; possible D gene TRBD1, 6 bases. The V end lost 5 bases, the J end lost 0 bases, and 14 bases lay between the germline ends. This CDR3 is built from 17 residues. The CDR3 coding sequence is TGTGCCAGCAGTCCCCCGGGACAAGCCTCTGGGGCCAACGTCCTGACTTTC. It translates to CASSPPGQASGANVLTF.

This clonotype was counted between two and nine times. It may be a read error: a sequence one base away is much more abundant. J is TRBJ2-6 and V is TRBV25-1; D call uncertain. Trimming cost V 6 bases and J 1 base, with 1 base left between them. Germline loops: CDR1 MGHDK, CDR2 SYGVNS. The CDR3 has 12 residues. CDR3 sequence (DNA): TGTGCCAGCAGGTCTGGGGCCAACGTCCTGACTTTC. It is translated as CASRSGANVLTF. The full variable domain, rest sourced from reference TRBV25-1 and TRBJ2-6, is EADIYQTPRYLVIGTGKKITLECSQTMGHDKMYWYQQDPGMELHLIHYSYGVNSTEKGDLSSESTVSRIRTEHFPLTLESARPSHTSQYLCASRSGANVLTFGAGSRLTVL.

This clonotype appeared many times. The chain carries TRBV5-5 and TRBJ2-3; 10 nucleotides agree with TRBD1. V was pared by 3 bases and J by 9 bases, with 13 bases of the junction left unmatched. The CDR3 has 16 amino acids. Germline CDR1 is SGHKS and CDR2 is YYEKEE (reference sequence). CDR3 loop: CASSYSPGTGVPTQYF. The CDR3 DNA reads TGTGCCAGCAGCTATTCCCCCGGGACAGGGGTCCCCACGCAGTATTTT. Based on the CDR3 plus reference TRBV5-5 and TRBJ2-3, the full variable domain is DAGVTQSPTHLIKTRGQQVTLRCSPISGHKSVSWYQQVLGQGPQFIFQYYEKEERGRGNFPDRFSARQFPNYSSELNVNALLLGDSALYLCASSYSPGTGVPTQYFGPGTRLTVL.

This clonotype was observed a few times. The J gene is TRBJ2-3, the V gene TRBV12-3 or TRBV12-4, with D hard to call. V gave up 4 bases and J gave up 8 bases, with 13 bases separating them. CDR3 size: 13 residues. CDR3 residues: CASSSTGWGTQYF. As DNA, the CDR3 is TGTGCCAGCAGTTCGACTGGGTGGGGTACGCAGTATTTT.

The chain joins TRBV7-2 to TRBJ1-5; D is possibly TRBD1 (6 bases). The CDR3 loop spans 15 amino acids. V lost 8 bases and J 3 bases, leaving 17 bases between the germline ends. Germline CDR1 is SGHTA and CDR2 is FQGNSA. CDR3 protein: CASGREAGANQPQHF. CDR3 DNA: TGTGCCAGCGGAAGGGAAGCAGGGGCCAATCAGCCCCAGCATTTT.

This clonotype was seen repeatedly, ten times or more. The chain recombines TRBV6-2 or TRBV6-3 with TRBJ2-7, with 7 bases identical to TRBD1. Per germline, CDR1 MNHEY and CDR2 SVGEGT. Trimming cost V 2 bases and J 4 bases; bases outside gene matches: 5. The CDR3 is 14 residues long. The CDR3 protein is CASSYPGTAYEQYF. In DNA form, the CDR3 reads TGTGCCAGCAGTTACCCCGGGACAGCTTACGAGCAGTACTTC.

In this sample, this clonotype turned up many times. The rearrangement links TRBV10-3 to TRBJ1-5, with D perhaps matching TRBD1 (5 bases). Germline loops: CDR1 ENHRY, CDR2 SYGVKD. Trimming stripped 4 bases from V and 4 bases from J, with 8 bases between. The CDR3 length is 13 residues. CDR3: CAISAGENQPQHF. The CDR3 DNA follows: TGTGCCATCAGTGCGGGGGAGAATCAGCCCCAGCATTTT.

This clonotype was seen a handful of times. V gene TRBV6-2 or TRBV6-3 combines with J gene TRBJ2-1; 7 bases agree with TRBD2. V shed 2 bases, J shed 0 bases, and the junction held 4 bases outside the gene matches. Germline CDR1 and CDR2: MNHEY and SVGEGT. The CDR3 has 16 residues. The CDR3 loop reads CASSYGGGSSYNEQFF. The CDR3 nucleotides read TGTGCCAGCAGTTACGGCGGGGGTAGCTCCTACAATGAGCAGTTCTTC.

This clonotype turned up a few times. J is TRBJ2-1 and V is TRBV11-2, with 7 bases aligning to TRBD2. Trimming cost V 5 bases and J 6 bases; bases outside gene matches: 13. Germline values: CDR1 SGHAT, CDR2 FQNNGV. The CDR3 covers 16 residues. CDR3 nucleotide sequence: TGTGCCAGCAGCCACCTGGGGCTAGCGGAGCCCAATGAGCAGTTCTTC. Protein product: CASSHLGLAEPNEQFF.

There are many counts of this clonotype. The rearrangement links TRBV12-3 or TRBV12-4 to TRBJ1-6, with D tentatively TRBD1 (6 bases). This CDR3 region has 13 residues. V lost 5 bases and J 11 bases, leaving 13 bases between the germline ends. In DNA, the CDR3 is TGTGCCAGCAGTAGATCAGGGGAACCACCCCTCCACTTT. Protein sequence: CASSRSGEPPLHF.

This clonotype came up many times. The CDR3 DNA reads TGTGCCAGTTCCTGGGGTATGAAAGAGACCCAGTACTTC. This encodes CASSWGMKETQYF. The chain recombines TRBV21-1 with TRBJ2-5. TRBV21-1 is a pseudogene segment. This CDR3 has 13 residues.

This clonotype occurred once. The CDR3 reads CASSPQEQGQEQFF. The CDR3 coding sequence is TGTGCCAGCTCACCGCAGGAACAGGGGCAGGAGCAGTTCTTC. The rearrangement links TRBV18 to TRBJ2-1, with 7 bases lining up with TRBD1. With 3 bases clipped from V and 10 bases from J, the junction kept 9 bases outside the gene matches. Germline V gives CDR1 KGHSH, CDR2 LQKENI. The CDR3 has 14 residues.

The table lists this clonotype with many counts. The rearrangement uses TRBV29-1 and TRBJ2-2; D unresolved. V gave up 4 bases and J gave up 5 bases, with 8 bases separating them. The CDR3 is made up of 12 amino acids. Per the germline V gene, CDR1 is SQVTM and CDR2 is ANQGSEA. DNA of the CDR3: TGCAGCGTTGTACTCGGGACCGGGGAGCTGTTTTTT. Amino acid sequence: CSVVLGTGELFF.

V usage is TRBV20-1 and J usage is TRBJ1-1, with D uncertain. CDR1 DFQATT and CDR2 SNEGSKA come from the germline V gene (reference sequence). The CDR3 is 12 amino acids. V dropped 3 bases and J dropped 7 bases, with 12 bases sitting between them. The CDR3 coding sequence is TGCAGTGCTAGTTCGGGTCAAAGTGAAGCTTTCTTT. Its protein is CSASSGQSEAFF.

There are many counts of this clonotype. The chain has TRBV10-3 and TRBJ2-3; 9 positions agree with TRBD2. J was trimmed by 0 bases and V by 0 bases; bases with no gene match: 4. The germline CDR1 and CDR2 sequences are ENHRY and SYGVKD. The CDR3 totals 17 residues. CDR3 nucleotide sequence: TGTGCCATCAGTGAGTCCCTAGCGGGGCCCAGCACAGATACGCAGTATTTT. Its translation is CAISESLAGPSTDTQYF.

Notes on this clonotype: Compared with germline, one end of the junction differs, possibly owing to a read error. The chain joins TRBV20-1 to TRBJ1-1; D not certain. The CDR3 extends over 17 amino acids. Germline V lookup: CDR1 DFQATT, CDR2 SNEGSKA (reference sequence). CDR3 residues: CCARAPGSSVMNTEAFF. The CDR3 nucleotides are TGCTGTGCTAGAGCGCCAGGATCCTCGGTCATGAACACTGAAGCTTTCTTT.

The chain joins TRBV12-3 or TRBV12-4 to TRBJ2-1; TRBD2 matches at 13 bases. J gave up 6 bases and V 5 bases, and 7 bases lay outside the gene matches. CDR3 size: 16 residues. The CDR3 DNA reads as TGTGCCAGCAGTCCTCGACTAGCGGGGGGTTCCAATGAGCAGTTCTTC. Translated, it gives CASSPRLAGGSNEQFF.

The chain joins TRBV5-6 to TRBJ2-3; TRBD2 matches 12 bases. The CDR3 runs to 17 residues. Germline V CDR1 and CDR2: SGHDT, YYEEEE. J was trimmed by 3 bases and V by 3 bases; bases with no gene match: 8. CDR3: CASSSMLAGGPTDTQYF. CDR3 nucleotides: TGTGCCAGCAGCTCGATGCTAGCGGGGGGGCCTACAGATACGCAGTATTTT.

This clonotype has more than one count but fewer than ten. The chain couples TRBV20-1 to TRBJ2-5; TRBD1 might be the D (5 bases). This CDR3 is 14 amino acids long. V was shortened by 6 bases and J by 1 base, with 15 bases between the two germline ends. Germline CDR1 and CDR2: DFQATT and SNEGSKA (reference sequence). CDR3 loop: CSADSQGIQETQYF. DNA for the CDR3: TGCAGTGCCGATAGTCAGGGAATCCAAGAGACCCAGTACTTC.

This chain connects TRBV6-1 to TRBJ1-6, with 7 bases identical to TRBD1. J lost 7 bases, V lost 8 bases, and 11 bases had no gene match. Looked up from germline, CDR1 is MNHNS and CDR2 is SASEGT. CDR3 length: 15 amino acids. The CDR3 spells CASSSSTGNNSPLHF. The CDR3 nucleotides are TGTGCCAGCTCCTCCTCGACAGGGAACAATTCACCCCTCCACTTT.

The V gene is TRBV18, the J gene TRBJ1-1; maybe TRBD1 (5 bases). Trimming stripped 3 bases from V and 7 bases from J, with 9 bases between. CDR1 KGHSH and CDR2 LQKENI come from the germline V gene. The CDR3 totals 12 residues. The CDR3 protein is CASSPVGGEAFF. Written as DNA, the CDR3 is TGTGCCAGCTCACCCGTTGGGGGTGAAGCTTTCTTT.

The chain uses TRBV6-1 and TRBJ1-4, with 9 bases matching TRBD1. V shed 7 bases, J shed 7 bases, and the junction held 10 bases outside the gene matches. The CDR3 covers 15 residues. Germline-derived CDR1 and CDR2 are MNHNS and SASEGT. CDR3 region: CASIQGAVRFEKLFF. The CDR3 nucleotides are TGTGCCAGCATACAGGGGGCGGTTAGGTTTGAAAAACTGTTTTTT.

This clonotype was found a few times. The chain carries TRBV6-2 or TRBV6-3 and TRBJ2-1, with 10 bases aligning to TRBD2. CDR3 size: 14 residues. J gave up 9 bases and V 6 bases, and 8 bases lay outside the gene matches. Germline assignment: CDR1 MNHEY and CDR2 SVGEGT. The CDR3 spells CASRDSGGGIEQFF. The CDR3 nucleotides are TGTGCCAGCAGGGACAGCGGGGGGGGTATTGAGCAGTTCTTC.

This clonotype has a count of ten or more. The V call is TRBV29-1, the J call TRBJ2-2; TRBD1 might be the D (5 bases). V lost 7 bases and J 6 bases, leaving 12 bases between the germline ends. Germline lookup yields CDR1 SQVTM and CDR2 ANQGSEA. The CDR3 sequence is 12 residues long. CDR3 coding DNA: TGCAGCGCCTCCCAGGGTTCCGGGGAGCTGTTTTTT. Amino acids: CSASQGSGELFF.